This T cell receptor (beta chain) came from a study of T cell clonotyping in hematopoietic cell transplantation. Measured with immunoSEQ multiplex PCR; TCRdb has only the in-frame clones, and not every one. The sample carries more than 5,000 clones, 32% recorded once. The CDR3 runs 14 residues. The germline V gene encodes CDR1 LNHDA and CDR2 SQIVND (reference sequence). J lost 7 bases, V lost 10 bases, and 12 bases had no gene match. The origin of this receptor is a female patient in her fifties who had an allogeneic stem cell transplant from an unrelated donor, so the T cells may come from the graft donor. Some clones in this sample may be carry-over from other donors' samples. The input for sequencing was peripheral blood mononuclear cells, taken 30 days after allogeneic stem cell transplant. The chain is built from TRBV19 and TRBJ2-5; TRBD1 matches 10 bases. The CDR3 loop reads CATRTGTGEGTQYF. CDR3 in DNA: TGTGCCACTCGCACCGGGACAGGGGAAGGGACCCAGTACTTC.